Following are 15 T cell receptor beta chains from one sample sequenced in a study of OX40 agonist ivuxolimab in advanced cancers. The protocol was immunoSEQ multiplex PCR, while the TCRdb copy is restricted to in-frame clones and leaves out a portion. This table holds roughly 75,000 clones, roughly 86% found once. Specimen: CD4+ or CD8+ T cells sorted from blood, collected in a trial of the OX40 agonist ivuxolimab. Receptors were obtained from an adult with an advanced solid tumor such as melanoma, head and neck, liver or kidney cancer.

The J gene is TRBJ1-5, the V gene TRBV29-1, with D unclear. V lost 4 bases and J lost 0, with 10 bases in between. CDR1 SQVTM and CDR2 ANQGSEA come from the germline V gene. The CDR3 sequence is 14 residues long. The CDR3, as DNA: TGCAGCGTTGTGGGAGTTGATAGCAATCAGCCCCAGCATTTT. It specifies CSVVGVDSNQPQHF.

The chain recombines TRBV7-3 with TRBJ1-1; no firm D call. The germline V gene encodes CDR1 SGHTA and CDR2 FQGTGA. V lost 2 bases and J lost 0, with 4 bases in between. The CDR3 contains 13 residues. The CDR3 nucleotides read TGTGCCAGCAGCTTAGGAATGAACACTGAAGCTTTCTTT. As protein: CASSLGMNTEAFF. The full variable domain, in which reference TRBV7-3 and TRBJ1-1 provide the parts outside the CDR3, is GAGVSQTPSNKVTEKGKYVELRCDPISGHTALYWYRQSLGQGPEFLIYFQGTGAADDSGLPNDRFFAVRPEGSVSTLKIQRTERGDSAVYLCASSLGMNTEAFFGQGTRLTVV.

As for this clone: Its ends do not fully match the called genes, so a read error is possible. Different DNA sequences within this sample yield the same CDR3. This rearrangement joins TRBV10-3 to TRBJ2-7, with D possibly TRBD1 on 7 matching bases. CDR1 and CDR2 (germline): ENHRY, SYGVKD. The CDR3 has 16 residues. CDR3 amino acids: CAISESMRQGGYEQYF. The CDR3 DNA is TGTGCCATCAGCGAGTCTATGCGACAGGGAGGCTACGAGCAGTACTTC.

The chain is built from TRBV19 and TRBJ2-4; D call uncertain. Trimming removed 3 bases at V and 0 bases at J, with 9 bases between. The length of the CDR3 is 15 residues. Germline V gene data show CDR1 as LNHDA and CDR2 as SQIVND (reference sequence). The CDR3 bases are TGTGCCAGTAGTATGATAAGTCTAGCCAAAAACATTCAGTACTTC. Protein sequence: CASSMISLAKNIQYF. Full variable domain (remainder filled in from reference TRBV19 and TRBJ2-4): DGGITQSPKYLFRKEGQNVTLSCEQNLNHDAMYWYRQDPGQGLRLIYYSQIVNDFQKGDIAEGYSVSREKKESFPLTVTSAQKNPTAFYLCASSMISLAKNIQYFGAGTRLSVL.

The V gene is TRBV11-3, the J gene TRBJ2-7, with unresolved D. Germline V lookup: CDR1 SGHNT, CDR2 YENEEA. V was cut by 1 base and J by 6 bases, with 10 bases left in between. The CDR3 spans 13 residues. CDR3 nucleotide sequence: TGTGCCAGCAGCTTAGTCCGTTCGGGCGAGCAGTACTTC. Amino acid sequence: CASSLVRSGEQYF.

This chain connects TRBV6-6 to TRBJ2-5; no clear D. The V gene's germline CDR1 is MNHNY and CDR2 SVGAGI (reference sequence). V dropped 7 bases and J dropped 2 bases, with 5 bases sitting between them. The CDR3 consists of 11 residues. The CDR3 DNA follows: TGTGCCAGCAAGAGGCAAGAGACCCAGTACTTC. Amino acids: CASKRQETQYF.

This clone occurred once. Relative to the germline gene, one junction end is altered; a read error may explain this. The chain joins TRBV7-3 to TRBJ2-3, with 12 nucleotides matching TRBD2. This CDR3 spans 17 amino acids. The germline V gene has CDR1 SGHTA and CDR2 FQGTGA. The CDR3: CAGSLRLAGEVGDTQYF. DNA of the CDR3: TGTGCCGGCAGCCTTCGACTAGCGGGAGAAGTCGGAGATACGCAGTATTTT.

This sequence joins TRBV7-2 and TRBJ1-2; D is undetermined. The CDR3 has 14 residues. The germline gives CDR1 SGHTA, CDR2 FQGNSA. Trimming took off 5 bases at V and 0 bases at J, with 10 bases between the two ends. The CDR3 spells CASSQDGANYGYTF. The DNA of the CDR3 is TGTGCCAGCAGCCAGGACGGAGCTAACTATGGCTACACCTTC.

The chain recombines TRBV7-9 with TRBJ2-1, with 7 bases matching TRBD1. CDR1 SEHNR and CDR2 FQNEAQ come from the germline V gene (reference sequence). Losses at the gene ends were 1 base for V and 8 bases for J; bases not matched to a gene: 5. This CDR3 has 14 residues. The CDR3 region has the DNA TGTGCCAGCAGCTTAGAGGGGGCGCTTGATGAGCAGTTCTTC. This translates into CASSLEGALDEQFF.

This chain joins TRBV7-9 and TRBJ2-7, with D possibly TRBD1 on 6 matching bases. The CDR3 spans 14 residues. In germline, CDR1 is SEHNR, CDR2 FQNEAQ (reference sequence). V was trimmed by 5 bases and J by 1 base, leaving 12 bases between them. The CDR3 loop reads CASSTSTGSYEQYF. The CDR3 nucleotides are TGTGCCAGCAGCACCTCGACAGGATCCTACGAGCAGTACTTC.

The chain carries TRBV6-1 and TRBJ1-6; maybe TRBD1 (5 bases). The CDR3 spans 15 residues. Trimming stripped 4 bases from V and 4 bases from J, with 11 bases between. CDR1 and CDR2 (germline): MNHNS, SASEGT. The CDR3 spells CASSGDGRYNSPLHF. CDR3 coding DNA: TGTGCCAGCAGTGGGGACGGAAGATATAATTCACCCCTCCACTTT.

This rearrangement joins TRBV19 to TRBJ1-4; TRBD1 matches 8 bases. The germline CDR1 and CDR2 sequences are LNHDA and SQIVND (reference sequence). V lost 3 bases and J lost 7; bases outside the gene matches: 7. The CDR3 is made up of 15 amino acids. Written as DNA, the CDR3 is TGTGCCAGTAGTATGCTCCGGGACAGGACTGAAAAACTGTTTTTT. Translating it yields CASSMLRDRTEKLFF.

The chain links TRBV28 to TRBJ1-2; the D gene is possibly TRBD1 (5 bases). Germline-derived CDR1 and CDR2 are MDHEN and SYDVKM. Trimming took 8 bases from V and 0 from J, leaving 13 bases between them. This CDR3 region has 14 residues. CDR3 nucleotide sequence: TGTGCCAGCCATAATCAGGGACCTAACTATGGCTACACCTTC. Translating it yields CASHNQGPNYGYTF.

This chain links TRBV18 with TRBJ2-7, with D unclear. CDR1 KGHSH and CDR2 LQKENI come from the germline V gene. There are 15 residues in the CDR3. Trimming stripped 2 bases from V and 0 bases from J, with 11 bases between. The DNA of the CDR3 is TGTGCCAGCTCACCAAGGCCAACAAGCTCCTACGAGCAGTACTTC. It encodes CASSPRPTSSYEQYF.

V is TRBV27 and J is TRBJ2-7; 7 nucleotides match TRBD1. The CDR3 has 16 residues. The ends lost 5 bases at V and 4 bases at J; junction bases unmatched: 14. Germline V gene lookup returns CDR1 MNHEY and CDR2 SMNVEV (reference sequence). The CDR3 DNA reads TGTGCCAGCAGTACCAACAGGGGAAGGGTCCGGTACGAGCAGTACTTC. Its protein is CASSTNRGRVRYEQYF.